The T cell receptor (beta chain) described here comes from a study of CXCR3-negative and CXCR3-positive naive CD8 T cells. The CDR3 runs to 17 residues. CDR1 is SNHLY, CDR2 FYNNEI, per germline. In the case of this clonotype: Its antigen remains unknown.

TRB cDNA was prepared as libraries by UMI-labeled 5' RACE. Following a re-call of the 5' RACE reads, TCRdb has one entry per CDR3 protein and lacks DNA. The sample table includes some 110,000 distinct CDR3 sequences. Whole-study findings and limits: Naive cells with CXCR3 showed TRB CDR3s that were more hydrophobic than those in CXCR3-negative naive cells.

Every CD8+ subset sample held about 280,000 flow-sorted cells, done in triplicate. The receptor's source is a human donor in good health. Some clones in this sample may be carry-over from other donors' samples. The sequenced sample consisted of naive CXCR3+ CD8+ T cells from blood. Sample subset: CD45RO-CCR7+CD27+CD95- naive CD8+ T cells expressing CXCR3 (TNR3+). This chain links TRBV2 with TRBJ2-3; TCRdb outputs TRBD2, but without DNA this stays unchecked. This CDR3 is CASSEGLLAGSTDTQYF.